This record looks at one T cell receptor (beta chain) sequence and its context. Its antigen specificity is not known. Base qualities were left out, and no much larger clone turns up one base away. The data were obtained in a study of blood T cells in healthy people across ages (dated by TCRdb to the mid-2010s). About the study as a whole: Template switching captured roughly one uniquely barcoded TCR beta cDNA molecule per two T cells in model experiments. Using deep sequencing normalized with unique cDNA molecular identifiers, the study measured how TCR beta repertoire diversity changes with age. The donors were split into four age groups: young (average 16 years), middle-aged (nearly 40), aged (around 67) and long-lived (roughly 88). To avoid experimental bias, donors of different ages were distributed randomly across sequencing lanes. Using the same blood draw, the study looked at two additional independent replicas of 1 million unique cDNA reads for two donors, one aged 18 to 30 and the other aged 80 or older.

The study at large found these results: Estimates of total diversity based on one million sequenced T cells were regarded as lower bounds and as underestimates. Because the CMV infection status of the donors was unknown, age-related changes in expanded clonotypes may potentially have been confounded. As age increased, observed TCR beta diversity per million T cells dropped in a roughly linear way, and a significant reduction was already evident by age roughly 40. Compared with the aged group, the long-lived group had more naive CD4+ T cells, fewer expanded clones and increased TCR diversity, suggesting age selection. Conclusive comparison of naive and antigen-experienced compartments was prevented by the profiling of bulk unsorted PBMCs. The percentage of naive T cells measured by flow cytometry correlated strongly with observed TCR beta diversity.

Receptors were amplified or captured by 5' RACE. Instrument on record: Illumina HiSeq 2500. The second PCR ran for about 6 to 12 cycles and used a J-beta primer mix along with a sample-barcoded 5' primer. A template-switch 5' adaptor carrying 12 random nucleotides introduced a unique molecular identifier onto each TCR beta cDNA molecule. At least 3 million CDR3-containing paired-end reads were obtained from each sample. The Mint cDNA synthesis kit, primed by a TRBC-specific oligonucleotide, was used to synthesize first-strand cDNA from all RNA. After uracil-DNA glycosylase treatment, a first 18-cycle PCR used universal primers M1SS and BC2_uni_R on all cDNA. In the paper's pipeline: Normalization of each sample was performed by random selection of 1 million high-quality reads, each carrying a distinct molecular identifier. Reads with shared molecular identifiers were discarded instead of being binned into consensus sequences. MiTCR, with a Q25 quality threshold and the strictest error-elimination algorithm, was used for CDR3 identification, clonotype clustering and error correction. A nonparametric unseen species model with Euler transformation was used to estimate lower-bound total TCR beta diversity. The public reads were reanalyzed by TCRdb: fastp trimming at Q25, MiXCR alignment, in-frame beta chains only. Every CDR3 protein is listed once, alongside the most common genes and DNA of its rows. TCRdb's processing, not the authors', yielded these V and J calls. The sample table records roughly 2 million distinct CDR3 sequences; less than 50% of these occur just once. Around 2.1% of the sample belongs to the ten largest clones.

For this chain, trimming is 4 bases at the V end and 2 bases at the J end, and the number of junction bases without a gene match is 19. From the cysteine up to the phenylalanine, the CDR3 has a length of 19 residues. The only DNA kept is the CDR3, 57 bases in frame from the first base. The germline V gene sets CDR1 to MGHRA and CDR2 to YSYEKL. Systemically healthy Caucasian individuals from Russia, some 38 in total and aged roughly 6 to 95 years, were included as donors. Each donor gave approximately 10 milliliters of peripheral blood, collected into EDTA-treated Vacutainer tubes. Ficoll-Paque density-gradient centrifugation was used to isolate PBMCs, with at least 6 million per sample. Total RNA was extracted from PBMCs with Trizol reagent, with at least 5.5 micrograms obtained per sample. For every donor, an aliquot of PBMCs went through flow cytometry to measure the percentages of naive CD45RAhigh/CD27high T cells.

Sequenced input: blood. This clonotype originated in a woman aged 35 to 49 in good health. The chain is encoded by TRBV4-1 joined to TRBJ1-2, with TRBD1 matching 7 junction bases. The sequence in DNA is TGCGCCAGCAGCCCTCGGTCCCCCGGGACAGTTCCGATCAACTATGGCTACACCTTC. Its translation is CASSPRSPGTVPINYGYTF.